These 3 T cell receptor beta chains were all obtained from the same sample, sequenced in a study of blood T cell repertoires in COVID-19. The table came from immunoSEQ multiplex PCR; TCRdb's copy has only in-frame clones and leaves some out. The data show 300,000 to 450,000 clones, more than 85% seen once. Sequencing used peripheral blood. Receptors were obtained from a human donor in a cohort sampled during active COVID-19.

The V and J genes are TRBV7-9 and TRBJ1-1; D perhaps matches TRBD1 (5 bases). Trimming shortened V by 5 bases and J by 2 bases, and 15 bases separated the two germline ends. The CDR3 consists of 15 residues. In germline, CDR1 is SEHNR, CDR2 FQNEAQ (reference sequence). The CDR3 coding sequence is TGTGCCAGCAGCAACCAGGGTTTGGGAAACACTGAAGCTTTCTTT. Its protein is CASSNQGLGNTEAFF.

The genes are TRBV4-2 and TRBJ2-7; tentatively, D is TRBD2 (5 bases). CDR1 LGHNA and CDR2 YNFKEQ come from the germline V gene. The CDR3 spans 16 residues. The V end lost 2 bases, the J end lost 1 base, and 15 bases lay between the germline ends. The CDR3 region is CASSQRLLGGSYEQYF. In DNA form, the CDR3 reads TGTGCCAGCAGCCAAAGACTGTTAGGCGGGTCCTACGAGCAGTACTTC.

The chain has TRBV15 and TRBJ1-5, with D maybe TRBD1 (6 bases). The CDR3 has 16 residues. V shed 0 bases and J shed 7 bases, with 16 bases lying between them. CDR1 and CDR2 from the germline V gene are LNHNV and YYDKDF (reference sequence). The CDR3 coding sequence is TGTGCCACCAGCAGAGACCAGCCCAGGGGCCAGCAGCCCCAGCATTTT. Translation gives CATSRDQPRGQQPQHF.